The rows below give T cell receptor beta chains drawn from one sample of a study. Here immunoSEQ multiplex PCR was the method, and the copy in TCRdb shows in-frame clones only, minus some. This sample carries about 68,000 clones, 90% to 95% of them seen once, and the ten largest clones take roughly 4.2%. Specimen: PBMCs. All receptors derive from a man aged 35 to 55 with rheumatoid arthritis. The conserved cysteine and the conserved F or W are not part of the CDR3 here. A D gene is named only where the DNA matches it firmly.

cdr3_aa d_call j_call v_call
ASSFSGGLRDKNIQY TRBD1 TRBJ2-4 TRBV5-4
ASSSPGLGYSNYGYT - TRBJ1-2 TRBV5-8
ASSYDRVTGELF TRBD1 TRBJ2-2 TRBV6-2/TRBV6-3
ASSPGQRTYEQY TRBD1 TRBJ2-7 TRBV19
ASSHLREGQY - TRBJ2-5 TRBV3-1/TRBV3-2
ASSPVGDAGSGELF - TRBJ2-2 TRBV5-1
ASSLGFEGLYTGELF - TRBJ2-2 TRBV5-4
ASSLTIPHSAYNEQF - TRBJ2-1 TRBV27
ASRPTGNSGNTIY - TRBJ1-3 TRBV7-9
ASSEAPGRSSGNTIY - TRBJ1-3 TRBV2
ASRGGLAADTQY TRBD2 TRBJ2-3 TRBV9
ASSLTRTSEGYEQY TRBD2 TRBJ2-7 TRBV7-3
ASSPPGMTFLDRQF - TRBJ2-1 TRBV7-2
ASSLGQLSNYGYT - TRBJ1-2 TRBV5-1
ASSLTVPGTQY - TRBJ2-5 TRBV28
ASSKDRNQPQH TRBD1 TRBJ1-5 TRBV5-6
ASSLGSDVATNEKLF - TRBJ1-4 TRBV18
ASSPAVLAGGNEQY TRBD2 TRBJ2-7 TRBV5-1
ASSYSTGKGNTIY - TRBJ1-3 TRBV6-5
ASSVGRLAGVETQY TRBD2 TRBJ2-5 TRBV9
ASSSGDRAKNIQY - TRBJ2-4 TRBV5-4
ASSLSPQRQETQY - TRBJ2-5 TRBV28
ASSSQGAQPQH TRBD1 TRBJ1-5 TRBV6-2/TRBV6-3
ASSIGGDSTDTQY TRBD2 TRBJ2-3 TRBV18
ASSLGTSASNEQF TRBD2 TRBJ2-1 TRBV11-3
ASSELLGGLSYEQY TRBD1 TRBJ2-7 TRBV6-1
ASSLIGGRHGYT - TRBJ1-2 TRBV28
ASRAQSGARNQPQH - TRBJ1-5 TRBV2
ASSTGLAGPQLSYEQY TRBD2 TRBJ2-7 TRBV7-6
ASSFRGPTNEKLF - TRBJ1-4 TRBV5-6
AWSVRRPGAF - TRBJ1-1 TRBV30
ASSPFGAGELF - TRBJ2-2 TRBV3-1/TRBV3-2
ARVHWDSNSPLH TRBD1 TRBJ1-6 TRBV6-4
AWSPGLVPDTQY TRBD2 TRBJ2-3 TRBV30
ASSYRGRDTEAF - TRBJ1-1 TRBV6-5
ASSGTSGQQETQY TRBD1 TRBJ2-5 TRBV2
ASSPGLAPTSSADTQY TRBD2 TRBJ2-3 TRBV18
ASSPGTSAYEQF TRBD2 TRBJ2-1 TRBV27
SVSGQATNEKLF TRBD1 TRBJ1-4 TRBV29-1
ASSGQGSDTQY TRBD1 TRBJ2-3 TRBV5-1
AISEVAGGETQY TRBD1 TRBJ2-5 TRBV10-3
ASSFPGTNTGELF - TRBJ2-2 TRBV19
ASSDGEGVNYGYT - TRBJ1-2 TRBV6-1
ASSESAPGGELF - TRBJ2-2 TRBV6-1
ASSPRADPAYEQY - TRBJ2-7 TRBV7-2
ASSQYGGGRQETQY TRBD2 TRBJ2-5 TRBV28
ASSDAGGGNTEAF TRBD1 TRBJ1-1 TRBV6-1
SVGRDPYEQY - TRBJ2-7 TRBV29-1
ASSLVRAAGTEAF - TRBJ1-1 TRBV11-1
ASSLVVTGFSPLH TRBD1 TRBJ1-6 TRBV5-1